The rows below give T cell receptor beta chains drawn from one sample of a study of T cell changes during pregnancy in multiple sclerosis. Sequencing was performed with immunoSEQ multiplex PCR; in TCRdb, only in-frame clones are kept and a portion is missing. The sample includes tens of thousands of clones, roughly nine tenths seen only once; the top ten take 0.45% to 0.6%. This specimen consisted of CD4+ T cells from peripheral blood mononuclear cells, obtained in the first trimester of pregnancy. These receptors all come from a female donor with multiple sclerosis, enrolled in a pregnancy study. Both conserved end residues are part of each CDR3. The D gene is left open where the match is weak. Clone size is given for some rows only: seen once, a few or many times, or a class if the clone is expanded.

J gene | V gene | clone size | D gene | CDR3 protein | CDR3 DNA
TRBJ2-3 | TRBV19 | NA | NA | CASSTSGSLFTDTQYF | TGTGCCAGTAGTACAAGCGGGTCCCTTTTCACAGATACGCAGTATTTT
TRBJ2-7 | TRBV29-1 | NA | TRBD2 | CSVKAGGETYEQYF | TGCAGCGTTAAAGCGGGAGGCGAAACCTACGAGCAGTACTTC
TRBJ1-5 | TRBV19 | NA | NA | CASSIASMLWTDSNQPQHF | TGTGCCAGTAGTATAGCTTCCATGCTCTGGACAGATAGCAATCAGCCCCAGCATTTT
TRBJ2-1 | TRBV5-1 | NA | NA | CASSLGGEVNEQFF | TGCGCCAGCAGCTTGGGGGGAGAGGTTAATGAGCAGTTCTTC
TRBJ2-5 | TRBV2 | NA | TRBD2 | CASYSGRELIAQYF | TGTGCCAGTTATAGCGGGAGGGAGTTGATAGCCCAGTACTTC
TRBJ2-3 | TRBV9 | NA | TRBD2 | CASSVGLAGGSTDTQYF | TGTGCCAGCAGCGTAGGGCTGGCGGGGGGTAGCACAGATACGCAGTATTTT
TRBJ2-7 | TRBV9 | NA | TRBD2 | CASSTSSGRIFHEQYF | TGTGCCAGCAGCACCTCTAGCGGGAGGATCTTCCACGAGCAGTACTTC
TRBJ2-6 | TRBV15 | NA | NA | CATSSMGSGANVLTF | TGTGCCACCAGCAGTATGGGGAGTGGGGCCAACGTCCTGACTTTC
TRBJ2-7 | TRBV5-1 | NA | NA | CASSLEVGVSYEQYF | TGCGCCAGCAGCTTGGAGGTGGGAGTGTCCTACGAGCAGTACTTC
TRBJ1-3 | TRBV9 | NA | NA | CASSVVQGGPGNTIYF | TGTGCCAGCAGCGTGGTACAGGGTGGGCCTGGAAACACCATATATTTT
TRBJ1-2 | TRBV7-9 | NA | TRBD1 | CASSLPGQGHGYTF | TGTGCCAGCAGCCTTCCGGGACAGGGGCATGGCTACACCTTC
TRBJ2-7 | TRBV6-1 | few | TRBD1 | CAGQTYGIREQYF | TGTGCGGGACAGACATACGGGATACGGGAGCAGTACTTC
TRBJ1-1 | TRBV11-3 | NA | NA | CASSSVKTSSKGNTEAFF | TGTGCCAGCAGCTCCGTCAAGACATCCAGCAAAGGGAACACTGAAGCTTTCTTT
TRBJ2-7 | TRBV21-1 | once | NA | CASSKRGTSGTYEQYF | TGTGCCAGCAGCAAAAGAGGGACTAGCGGGACCTACGAGCAGTACTTC
TRBJ1-2 | TRBV7-2 | NA | NA | CASSLATSGYGYTF | TGTGCCAGCAGCTTAGCGACCTCAGGCTATGGCTACACCTTC
TRBJ2-1 | TRBV29-1 | NA | TRBD1 | CSVEEAFWGQGVYNEQFF | TGCAGCGTTGAAGAAGCATTTTGGGGACAGGGAGTCTACAATGAGCAGTTCTTC
TRBJ2-7 | TRBV11-3 | NA | TRBD2 | CASSIGRGNNEQYF | TGTGCCAGCAGTATCGGGAGGGGAAACAACGAGCAGTACTTC
TRBJ1-1 | TRBV27 | NA | NA | CASSYGGGGYTEAFF | TGTGCCAGCAGTTACGGTGGGGGGGGTTACACTGAAGCTTTCTTT
TRBJ2-7 | TRBV5-8 | NA | NA | CASSLAGGAAYEQYF | TGTGCCAGCAGCTTGGCGGGTGGGGCCGCCTACGAGCAGTACTTC
TRBJ2-1 | TRBV2 | NA | TRBD2 | CASSTLAGHSYNEQFF | TGTGCCAGCAGTACCCTAGCGGGTCACTCCTACAATGAGCAGTTCTTC
TRBJ1-3 | TRBV5-1 | NA | NA | CASSSGHFSGNTIYF | TGCGCCAGCAGCTCCGGACATTTCTCTGGAAACACCATATATTTT
TRBJ2-1 | TRBV9 | NA | NA | CASSVESPRFRGNEQFF | TGTGCCAGCAGCGTAGAAAGTCCTCGCTTTAGGGGCAATGAGCAGTTCTTC
TRBJ1-4 | TRBV6-1 | NA | NA | CASKTGANEKLFF | TGTGCCAGCAAAACCGGGGCTAATGAAAAACTGTTTTTT
TRBJ1-2 | TRBV27 | many | NA | CASSLGPLYGYTF | TGTGCCAGCAGTTTGGGGCCCCTCTATGGCTACACCTTC
TRBJ2-3 | TRBV18 | NA | TRBD2 | CASSSLKREGTDTQYF | TGTGCCAGCTCAAGCCTTAAGCGGGAGGGCACAGATACGCAGTATTTT
TRBJ2-1 | TRBV18 | NA | TRBD2 | CASSPLAGVNSYNEQFF | TGTGCCAGCTCACCACTAGCGGGAGTCAATAGCTACAATGAGCAGTTCTTC
TRBJ1-3 | TRBV28 | NA | NA | CASSFTGNTIYF | TGTGCCAGCAGTTTCACTGGAAACACCATATATTTT
TRBJ1-5 | TRBV2 | NA | TRBD1 | CASRDRTGANQPQHF | TGTGCCAGCAGGGATAGGACAGGGGCCAATCAGCCCCAGCATTTT
TRBJ1-5 | TRBV5-4 | NA | TRBD1 | CASSLQDRPEQPQHF | TGTGCCAGCAGCTTACAGGACAGGCCCGAGCAGCCCCAGCATTTT
TRBJ2-7 | TRBV19 | few | TRBD1 | CASRAGTAYEQYF | TGTGCCAGTAGGGCCGGGACAGCGTACGAGCAGTACTTC
TRBJ1-1 | TRBV28 | NA | NA | CASTLNTEAFF | TGTGCCAGCACCCTCAACACTGAAGCTTTCTTT
TRBJ2-7 | TRBV27 | NA | NA | CASSLKGGGLSYEQYF | TGTGCCAGCAGTTTAAAAGGAGGGGGCCTTTCCTACGAGCAGTACTTC
TRBJ2-7 | TRBV27 | few | TRBD1 | CASSLGQGSPYQASYEQYF | TGTGCCAGCAGTCTTGGACAGGGGTCGCCATATCAGGCGTCCTACGAGCAGTACTTC
TRBJ2-3 | TRBV15 | NA | NA | CATSRGPSGIRGDTQYF | TGTGCCACCAGCAGAGGGCCCTCGGGAATACGGGGAGATACGCAGTATTTT
TRBJ1-1 | TRBV9 | once | NA | CASSLAGAGTEAFF | TGTGCCAGCAGTCTAGCAGGGGCAGGGACTGAAGCTTTCTTT
TRBJ1-2 | TRBV29-1 | NA | TRBD1 | CSAQGARGYTF | TGCAGCGCTCAGGGGGCGCGAGGCTACACCTTC
TRBJ1-4 | TRBV6-1 | once | NA | CASSEAGGGWEKLFF | TGTGCCAGCAGTGAAGCGGGTGGGGGCTGGGAAAAACTGTTTTTT
TRBJ2-3 | TRBV15 | NA | NA | CATSRASTDTQYF | TGTGCCACCAGCAGGGCTAGCACAGATACGCAGTATTTT
TRBJ2-7 | TRBV28 | medium-sized | NA | CASRPPGAPPDEQYF | TGTGCCAGCCGTCCTCCGGGAGCACCCCCCGACGAGCAGTACTTC
TRBJ2-5 | TRBV21-1 | once | NA | CASSKGLGTGGETQYF | TGTGCCAGCAGCAAAGGACTTGGGACAGGCGGCGAGACCCAGTACTTC
TRBJ2-3 | TRBV5-4 | NA | TRBD2 | CASSWGSGSTDTQYF | TGTGCCAGCAGCTGGGGTAGCGGGAGCACAGATACGCAGTATTTT
TRBJ2-7 | TRBV2 | NA | TRBD2 | CASSAGRSGSYEQYF | TGTGCCAGCAGCGCCGGTAGGAGCGGGAGCTACGAGCAGTACTTC
TRBJ2-1 | TRBV11-3 | NA | TRBD2 | CASSRNSGGYNEQFF | TGTGCCAGCAGCCGAAATAGCGGGGGTTACAATGAGCAGTTCTTC
TRBJ1-3 | TRBV5-6 | NA | TRBD1 | CASSKQGAPGNTIYF | TGTGCCAGCAGCAAACAGGGGGCGCCCGGAAACACCATATATTTT
TRBJ1-4 | TRBV28 | NA | NA | CASSFPGHFSPNEKLFF | TGTGCCAGCAGTTTTCCCGGACATTTTTCTCCTAATGAAAAACTGTTTTTT
TRBJ2-1 | TRBV19 | NA | NA | CASNRNRNEQFF | TGTGCCAGTAACAGAAACCGGAATGAGCAGTTCTTC
TRBJ2-7 | TRBV29-1 | once | TRBD1 | CSGRTGTYEQYF | TGCAGCGGACGGACAGGAACCTACGAGCAGTACTTC
TRBJ1-3 | TRBV29-1 | NA | NA | CSVQWGGTIYF | TGCAGCGTACAATGGGGGGGCACCATATATTTT
TRBJ2-7 | TRBV2 | NA | TRBD2 | CASSVIAGYEQYF | TGTGCCAGCAGTGTCATAGCGGGGTACGAGCAGTACTTC
TRBJ1-5 | TRBV30 | NA | NA | CAWSPETGRSNQPQHF | TGTGCCTGGAGTCCCGAGACAGGTCGAAGCAATCAGCCCCAGCATTTT
TRBJ2-7 | TRBV7-2 | NA | NA | CASSQGKGEQYF | TGTGCCAGCAGCCAGGGGAAGGGCGAGCAGTACTTC
TRBJ1-5 | TRBV5-4 | few | TRBD1 | CASSLGSGGSQHF | TGTGCCAGCAGCTTGGGGTCAGGGGGCTCCCAGCATTTT
TRBJ2-3 | TRBV18 | NA | TRBD2 | CASSPLAGETDTQYF | TGTGCCAGCTCACCACTAGCGGGAGAAACAGATACGCAGTATTTT
TRBJ2-5 | TRBV7-9 | NA | NA | CASSQEAQETQYF | TGTGCCAGCAGTCAGGAGGCCCAAGAGACCCAGTACTTC
TRBJ1-2 | TRBV7-9 | NA | TRBD1 | CASSLGNRGRGYTF | TGTGCCAGCAGCTTAGGGAACAGGGGTCGAGGCTACACCTTC
TRBJ2-7 | TRBV10-1 | NA | TRBD1 | CASSGQGAYEQYF | TGCGCCAGCAGCGGACAGGGGGCCTACGAGCAGTACTTC
TRBJ2-3 | TRBV5-4 | NA | TRBD2 | CASSPPGGVSTDTQYF | TGTGCCAGCAGCCCCCCCGGGGGGGTTAGCACAGATACGCAGTATTTT
TRBJ2-7 | TRBV2 | NA | NA | CASSILDPTRGEQYF | TGTGCCAGCAGTATACTAGATCCTACACGTGGCGAGCAGTACTTC